Listed here are 27 T cell receptor beta chains from one sample, sequenced in a study of read filtering for tumor transcriptome and immune sequencing. From around 0.4 ug of RNA, a library with molecular barcoded alpha/delta and beta/gamma adaptors was made. TCRdb re-analysed the reads in MiXCR, keeping a single row per CDR3 protein. The repertoire holds roughly 41,000 distinct CDR3 sequences, with roughly 15% as singletons. Sequencing was carried out using a population of CD138-negative cells sorted from bone marrow. These receptors were taken from a donor over 35 with multiple myeloma.

The rearrangement joins TRBV19 to TRBJ2-1; no definite D call. Per germline, CDR1 LNHDA and CDR2 SQIVND (reference sequence). V was pared by 3 bases and J by 8 bases, with 8 bases between. The CDR3 contains 12 residues. This CDR3 reads CASSIPSYEQFF. CDR3 DNA sequence: TGTGCCAGTAGTATCCCGAGTTATGAGCAGTTCTTC.

This clonotype was seen at least ten times. The chain combines TRBV29-1 with TRBJ1-4, with D possibly matching TRBD1 (5 bases). The length of the CDR3 is 14 residues. Per germline, CDR1 SQVTM and CDR2 ANQGSEA. The ends were cut back, 0 bases at V and 8 bases at J, with 13 bases in the middle. This CDR3 is CSVEDGGAGEKLFF. CDR3 sequence (DNA): TGCAGCGTTGAAGATGGAGGGGCCGGGGAAAAACTGTTTTTT.

This clonotype was found many times. The rearrangement links TRBV28 to TRBJ1-3; a weak D match, TRBD1 (6 bases). Trimming removed 5 bases from V and 7 bases from J, with 18 bases in between. The CDR3 totals 15 residues. The V gene's germline CDR1 is MDHEN and CDR2 SYDVKM. The CDR3 region has the DNA TGTGCCAGCAGTGGAATGGTACAGGGAGGGAACACCATATATTTT. Translating gives CASSGMVQGGNTIYF.

This clonotype showed up just a few times. A read error is possible here, since a much larger clone lies one base away. The chain has TRBV20-1 and TRBJ1-1, with D perhaps matching TRBD1 (5 bases). Germline V lookup: CDR1 DFQATT, CDR2 SNEGSKA (reference sequence). CDR3 length: 13 residues. CDR3 residues: CGSRQHPNTEAFF. For the CDR3, the DNA is TGCGGTTCGAGACAGCACCCGAACACTGAAGCTTTCTTT.

This clonotype was recorded at least ten times. The J gene is TRBJ1-1, the V gene TRBV10-3; maybe TRBD1 (5 bases). This CDR3 spans 14 amino acids. The germline CDR1 and CDR2 sequences are ENHRY and SYGVKD. V was clipped by 0 bases and J by 2 bases, with 7 bases between them. CDR3 in amino acids: CAISESTANTEAFF. CDR3 in DNA: TGTGCCATCAGTGAGTCGACAGCTAACACTGAAGCTTTCTTT.

This clonotype was recorded many times. The chain is built from TRBV9 and TRBJ2-1; no firm D call. The CDR3 has 15 residues. The germline gives CDR1 SGDLS, CDR2 YYNGEE. Trimming took 3 bases from V and 5 from J, leaving 15 bases between them. The CDR3: CASSATGHSDNEQFF. The DNA for the CDR3 is TGTGCCAGCAGCGCAACCGGGCACAGTGACAATGAGCAGTTCTTC.

This clonotype was found many times. This rearrangement joins TRBV28 to TRBJ2-7, with 12 bases fitting TRBD1. The CDR3 is 13 amino acids. V shed 5 bases and J 12 bases; nucleotides not matched to a gene: 8. CDR1 and CDR2 (germline): MDHEN, SYDVKM. In DNA form, the CDR3 reads TGTGCCAGCAGTACCCCGGGACAGGGGGCTCGGTACTTC. Translation: CASSTPGQGARYF.

This clonotype was detected ten times or more. The chain carries TRBV7-3 and TRBJ2-3; 8 bases are a match to TRBD2. Germline assignment: CDR1 SGHTA and CDR2 FQGTGA. The CDR3 runs to 15 residues. Trimming at V came to 5 bases and at J to 1 base, leaving 5 bases not matched to a gene. This CDR3 reads CASSPAGGGTDTQYF. CDR3 nucleotides: TGTGCCAGCAGCCCCGCGGGAGGAGGCACAGATACGCAGTATTTT. Complete variable domain (other parts from reference TRBV7-3 and TRBJ2-3): GAGVSQTPSNKVTEKGKYVELRCDPISGHTALYWYRQSLGQGPEFLIYFQGTGAADDSGLPNDRFFAVRPEGSVSTLKIQRTERGDSAVYLCASSPAGGGTDTQYFGPGTRLTVL.

A remark on this clonotype: Relative to the germline gene, one junction end is altered; a read error may explain this. The rearrangement links TRBV28 to TRBJ2-5, with D possibly being TRBD1 or TRBD2 (5 bases each). Germline CDR1 is MDHEN and CDR2 is SYDVKM. The CDR3 runs 14 residues. The DNA of the CDR3 is TGTGCCAGCCATCGGGGCACCGGACAAGATACCCAGTACTTC. Amino acids: CASHRGTGQDTQYF.

A few counts support this clonotype. This could be a read error, since a much larger clone is one nucleotide away. The chain has TRBV20-1 and TRBJ2-1; 8 bases fit TRBD2. Germline V lookup: CDR1 DFQATT, CDR2 SNEGSKA (reference sequence). There are 15 residues in the CDR3. The trim removed 2 bases at V and 12 bases at J, leaving 15 bases unmatched. The CDR3 is CSARKTSATLTGQFF. The CDR3 DNA reads TGCAGTGCTAGAAAGACTAGCGCGACGTTGACTGGGCAGTTCTTC.

With regard to this clonotype: A much larger clone lies one base from this, so it may be a read error. This chain links TRBV7-2 with TRBJ2-3; D possibly matches TRBD1 or TRBD2 (5 bases each). This CDR3 spans 14 amino acids. The germline gives CDR1 SGHTA, CDR2 FQGNSA. This CDR3 reads CASSSRDRTDTRYF. The CDR3 nucleotides are TGTGCCAGCAGCTCCAGGGACCGAACAGATACGCGGTATTTT.

This clonotype was recorded many times. This rearrangement joins TRBV6-2 or TRBV6-3 to TRBJ2-7, with a tentative D call TRBD2 (5 bases). Per the germline V gene, CDR1 is MNHEY and CDR2 is SVGEGT. CDR3 length equals 13 residues. V dropped 1 base and J dropped 7 bases, with 11 bases sitting between them. The CDR3 sequence: CASSYYGPGEQYF. CDR3 bases: TGTGCCAGCAGTTACTATGGACCGGGGGAGCAGTACTTC.

A remark on this clonotype: One junction end does not reproduce the germline sequence, and a read error may be involved. The chain employs TRBV18 and TRBJ2-2; D perhaps matches TRBD2 (5 bases). Germline CDR1 and CDR2: KGHSH and LQKENI. The CDR3 has 16 residues. Written as DNA, the CDR3 is TGTGCCAGCTCACCTACATGGACGGTAAACACCGGGGAGCTGCTTTTT. Protein sequence: CASSPTWTVNTGELLF.

This clonotype was counted ten times or more. This sequence joins TRBV12-3 or TRBV12-4 and TRBJ1-2; 7 bases match TRBD1. V shed 7 bases, J shed 4 bases, and the junction held 12 bases outside the gene matches. The CDR3 contains 15 residues. Here the CDR3 reads CASTLNRAGGYGYTF. The CDR3 region has the DNA TGTGCCAGCACCTTAAACCGCGCAGGGGGCTATGGCTACACCTTC.

This clonotype was seen many times. The CDR3 loop reads CASSFEGGPTYEQYF. The CDR3 region has the DNA TGTGCCAGCAGTTTTGAGGGAGGGCCCACCTACGAGCAGTACTTC. This chain joins TRBV12-3 or TRBV12-4 and TRBJ2-7; 7 nucleotides align to TRBD2. V was clipped by 3 bases and J by 2 bases; unmatched bases: 7. There are 15 residues in the CDR3.

The CDR3 bases are TGTGCCAGTAGACAAGGGACAGCCTACGAGCAGTACTTC. This sequence encodes CASRQGTAYEQYF. The chain combines TRBV19 with TRBJ2-7; 7 bases align to TRBD1. The germline V gene has CDR1 LNHDA and CDR2 SQIVND (reference sequence). The CDR3 is made up of 13 amino acids. With 6 bases clipped from V and 2 bases from J, the junction kept 4 bases outside the gene matches.

The table lists this clonotype with many counts. The chain combines TRBV20-1 with TRBJ2-3; maybe TRBD2 (5 bases). Trimming shortened V by 3 bases and J by 5 bases, and 12 bases separated the two germline ends. The CDR3 sequence is 13 residues long. Per the germline V gene, CDR1 is DFQATT and CDR2 is SNEGSKA (reference sequence). CDR3 bases: TGCAGTGCTAGCTTTGCGGGCGAAGATACGCAGTATTTT. Protein product: CSASFAGEDTQYF.

This clonotype was observed a handful of times. The chain has TRBV20-1 and TRBJ1-1; no firm D call. The CDR3 sequence is 11 residues long. Trimming took 3 bases from V and 6 from J, leaving 8 bases between them. Germline CDR1 DFQATT, CDR2 SNEGSKA (reference sequence). The DNA for the CDR3 is TGCAGTGCTAGCAACTCGGCTGAAGCTTTCTTT. This gives the protein CSASNSAEAFF.

The sample holds many counts of this clonotype. The rearrangement links TRBV29-1 to TRBJ2-5; 9 bases are shared with TRBD2. CDR1 SQVTM and CDR2 ANQGSEA come from the germline V gene. Trimming took 8 bases from V and 5 from J; bases not matched to a gene: 12. This CDR3 spans 14 amino acids. CDR3 protein: CSYSVAGVLETQYF. Here the CDR3 DNA reads TGCAGCTACTCGGTAGCGGGAGTTCTCGAGACCCAGTACTTC.

V usage is TRBV29-1 and J usage is TRBJ2-7, with 8 bases that match TRBD2. V trimming: 7 bases; J trimming: 6 bases; junction bases outside the gene matches: 5. The CDR3 has 11 residues. Germline lookup yields CDR1 SQVTM and CDR2 ANQGSEA. The CDR3 region has the DNA TGCAGCGCCCGGCGGGGGGTCGAGCAGTACTTC. Its translation is CSARRGVEQYF.

This clonotype has ten or more counts. The germline gene is not matched at one end of the junction; a read error may be the cause. The gene calls are TRBV4-1 and TRBJ1-1; TRBD1 matches at 9 bases. The CDR3 runs 14 residues. Germline V gene lookup returns CDR1 MGHRA and CDR2 YSYEKL. CDR3 sequence reads: CASSLDRGGTKAFF. CDR3 DNA sequence: TGCGCCAGCAGCCTGGACAGGGGAGGCACTAAAGCTTTCTTT.

The count of this clonotype is one. It may be a read error: a sequence one base away is much more abundant. This chain uses TRBV4-1 with TRBJ1-5, with D hard to call. This CDR3 is built from 15 residues. Germline values: CDR1 MGHRA, CDR2 YSYEKL. The V and J ends lost 3 bases and 6 bases respectively, with 15 bases between them. CDR3 DNA sequence: TGCGCCAGCAGCCATCTACTCGCCGGCTTTCAGCCCCAGCATTTT. This sequence encodes CASSHLLAGFQPQHF.

This clonotype was picked up a small number of times. The chain links TRBV28 to TRBJ2-7, with D tentatively TRBD2 (6 bases). Germline CDR1 and CDR2: MDHEN and SYDVKM. The germline V and J ends were trimmed by 2 bases and 0 bases, with 11 bases remaining between them. The CDR3 has 15 amino acids. CDR3 sequence: CASSLGGTLSYEQYF. Written as DNA, the CDR3 is TGTGCCAGCAGTTTAGGGGGGACTCTCTCCTACGAGCAGTACTTC.

This clonotype was observed many times. This chain links TRBV19 with TRBJ2-2, with 7 bases aligning to TRBD1. Germline V gives CDR1 LNHDA, CDR2 SQIVND (reference sequence). V shed 4 bases, J shed 8 bases, and the junction held 4 bases outside the gene matches. This CDR3 has 13 amino acids. CDR3 bases: TGTGCCAGTAGTACACAGACAGGGGGGGAGCTGTTTTTT. Translation: CASSTQTGGELFF.

This clonotype was detected ten times or more. The chain recombines TRBV13 with TRBJ2-5; D may be TRBD1 (5 bases). The germline V gene encodes CDR1 PRHDT and CDR2 FYEKMQ (reference sequence). The V and J ends lost 4 bases and 1 base respectively, with 13 bases between them. The CDR3 runs to 15 residues. The CDR3 reads CASSYPIDSQETQYF. CDR3 DNA: TGTGCCAGCAGCTACCCTATCGACAGCCAAGAGACCCAGTACTTC.

A remark on this clonotype: A junction boundary mismatches the germline segment, possibly from a read error. The chain uses TRBV7-9 and TRBJ2-3; the D is unclear. Per the germline V gene, CDR1 is SEHNR and CDR2 is FQNEAQ (reference sequence). CDR3 length: 11 amino acids. In DNA, the CDR3 is TGTGCCAGCAGCTTGGCAGATACGCGGTATTTT. This codes for CASSLADTRYF.

This clonotype was found a few times. The chain has TRBV5-4 and TRBJ2-2, with 9 positions matching TRBD2. With V trimmed by 3 bases and J by 6 bases, 6 bases remained unmatched. The CDR3 spans 15 residues. Germline V gives CDR1 SGHNT, CDR2 YYREEE (reference sequence). CDR3 in DNA: TGTGCCAGCAGCTCCGGGACTAGCAGGGCCGGGGAGCTGTTTTTT. This encodes CASSSGTSRAGELFF.